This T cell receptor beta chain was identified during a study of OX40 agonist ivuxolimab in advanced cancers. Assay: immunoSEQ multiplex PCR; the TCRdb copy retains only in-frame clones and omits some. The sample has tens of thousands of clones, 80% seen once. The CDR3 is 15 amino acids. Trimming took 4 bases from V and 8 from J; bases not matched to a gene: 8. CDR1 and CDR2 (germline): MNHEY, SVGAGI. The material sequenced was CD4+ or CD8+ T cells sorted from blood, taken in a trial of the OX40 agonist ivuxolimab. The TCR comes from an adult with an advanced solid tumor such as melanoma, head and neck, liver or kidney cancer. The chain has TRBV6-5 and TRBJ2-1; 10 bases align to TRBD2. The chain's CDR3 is CASSSLGLASDEQFF. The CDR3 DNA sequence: TGTGCCAGCAGTTCCCTGGGACTAGCGTCAGATGAGCAGTTCTTC.